The 30 T cell receptor beta chains presented below share a single source sample, sequenced in a study of T-cell memory formation after mild COVID-19 (dated by TCRdb to about 2021). Receptor amplification or capture employed 5' RACE. Sequencing was performed on an Illumina NovaSeq 6000. The public reads were reanalyzed by TCRdb: fastp trimming at Q25, MiXCR alignment, in-frame beta chains only. Each record represents a unique CDR3 protein, reported with the most common genes and DNA among its rows. Across this sample there are 380,000 or so distinct CDR3 sequences, with over 13% seen only once. Around a fifth of the sample is held by the ten biggest clonotypes. The sequenced sample was PBMCs or a T cell subset sorted from them (not recorded which). These receptors originate from a young man who had mild COVID-19 (a few samples of this study predate the infection). The sample titles of this study are shuffled in the database, so cell type and time point are left out; the donor was told from shared clones.

This clonotype was counted only a few times. This chain connects TRBV5-1 to TRBJ2-2, with 9 bases identical to TRBD2. Germline assignment: CDR1 SGHRS and CDR2 YFSETQ. V shed 3 bases and J 6 bases; nucleotides not matched to a gene: 6. The CDR3 is 15 residues long. The CDR3 coding sequence is TGCGCCAGCAGCTCCGGGACTAGCTCCGCCGGGGAGCTGTTTTTT. It translates to CASSSGTSSAGELFF.

The sample holds a few counts of this clonotype. The V gene is TRBV20-1, the J gene TRBJ1-5; TRBD1 might be the D (6 bases). The CDR3 covers 12 residues. The germline CDR1 and CDR2 sequences are DFQATT and SNEGSKA (reference sequence). CDR3 DNA: TGCAGCACAGGGCACTACAATCAGCCCCAGCATTTT. Protein: CSTGHYNQPQHF.

V gene TRBV2 combines with J gene TRBJ2-2; perhaps TRBD1 as D (5 bases). The CDR3 contains 13 residues. Trimming removed 9 bases at V and 2 bases at J, with 10 bases between. Germline CDR1 and CDR2: SNHLY and FYNNEI. Here the CDR3 reads CARKTVNTGELFF. CDR3 sequence (DNA): TGTGCCAGAAAGACAGTCAACACCGGGGAGCTGTTTTTT.

This clonotype was seen a few times. The chain recombines TRBV7-3 with TRBJ2-2; no clear D gene. Trimming took off 1 base at V and 7 bases at J, with 7 bases between the two ends. Germline values: CDR1 SGHTA, CDR2 FQGTGA. The CDR3 spans 13 residues. The CDR3 is CASSLKDLGELFF. Written as DNA, the CDR3 is TGTGCCAGCAGCTTAAAGGACCTCGGGGAGCTGTTTTTT.

This clonotype has a count of ten or more. This chain links TRBV12-3 or TRBV12-4 with TRBJ1-6, with 9 nucleotides matching TRBD1. CDR3 size: 16 residues. V was pared by 7 bases and J by 7 bases, with 11 bases of the junction left unmatched. The CDR3, as DNA: TGTGCCAGCACCGGACAAAACGGACAGGGGAATTCACCCCTCCACTTT. This translates into CASTGQNGQGNSPLHF.

CDR3 nucleotide sequence: TGCAGTGCTAGTCGGGGGGCTGGAAACACCATATATTTT. Translated, it gives CSASRGAGNTIYF. The chain employs TRBV20-1 and TRBJ1-3, with D maybe TRBD1 (5 bases). V lost 3 bases to trimming and J lost 2 bases, with 8 bases between them. Germline CDR1 reads DFQATT; CDR2 reads SNEGSKA (reference sequence). This CDR3 spans 13 amino acids.

V usage is TRBV3-1 and J usage is TRBJ1-2; 11 bases map to TRBD1. The CDR3 runs to 15 residues. Germline CDR1 and CDR2: LGHDT and YNNKEL (reference sequence). Losses at the gene ends were 5 bases for V and 6 bases for J; bases not matched to a gene: 8. The CDR3 bases are TGTGCCAGCAGCTACCGGGACAGGGGGGCCCATGGCTACACCTTC. This codes for CASSYRDRGAHGYTF.

This clonotype was counted ten times or more. The rearrangement links TRBV7-2 to TRBJ2-7; 11 positions match TRBD2. Germline assignment: CDR1 SGHTA and CDR2 FQGNSA. The junction had 3 bases not matched to a gene; V was cut back by 3 bases and J by 5 bases. The CDR3 sequence is 14 residues long. The CDR3 sequence: CASSFSGGVNEQYV. CDR3 bases: TGTGCCAGCAGCTTTAGCGGGGGGGTCAACGAGCAGTACGTC.

This clonotype was seen ten or more times. In DNA form, the CDR3 reads TGCGCCAGCAGCTTGGCCCTAGCGGGGGGCTACGAGCAGTACTTC. Its translation: CASSLALAGGYEQYF. The rearrangement uses TRBV5-1 and TRBJ2-7; 11 positions agree with TRBD2. This CDR3 region has 15 residues. The V and J ends lost 0 bases and 3 bases, in that order; junction bases with no gene match: 2. Germline values: CDR1 SGHRS, CDR2 YFSETQ.

This clonotype was observed many times. The chain carries TRBV7-2 and TRBJ2-3; D not certain. The CDR3 totals 13 residues. Trimming left V 1 base short and J 6 bases short, with 8 bases between. Germline CDR1 is SGHTA and CDR2 is FQGNSA. This CDR3 is CASSLGNGDTQYF. The DNA for the CDR3 is TGTGCCAGCAGCTTAGGGAACGGGGATACGCAGTATTTT.

The V gene is TRBV24-1, the J gene TRBJ1-2; maybe TRBD1 (6 bases). This CDR3 is built from 14 residues. V lost 1 base and J lost 3, with 8 bases in between. Germline loops: CDR1 KGHDR, CDR2 SFDVKD. DNA for the CDR3: TGTGCCACCAGTGATTTTAACAGGGACTATGGCTACACCTTC. It codes for CATSDFNRDYGYTF.

The rearrangement joins TRBV20-1 to TRBJ2-3, with TRBD2 matching over 9 bases. The CDR3 totals 14 residues. V lost 6 bases to trimming and J lost 2 bases; unmatched junction nucleotides: 6. The germline CDR1 and CDR2 sequences are DFQATT and SNEGSKA (reference sequence). This CDR3 reads CSATSGRHTDTQYF. CDR3 DNA: TGCAGTGCAACTAGCGGGCGGCACACAGATACGCAGTATTTT.

This clonotype has a handful of counts. The gene calls are TRBV4-1 and TRBJ2-7, with TRBD2 identical over 9 bases. This CDR3 contains 17 residues. Germline values: CDR1 MGHRA, CDR2 YSYEKL. Trimming took 0 bases from V and 0 from J; bases not matched to a gene: 6. The CDR3 sequence is CASSQELAGVISYEQYF. The CDR3 DNA sequence: TGCGCCAGCAGCCAAGAGTTAGCGGGGGTTATCTCCTACGAGCAGTACTTC.

This chain links TRBV2 with TRBJ2-2; no firm D call. V shed 5 bases and J shed 6 bases, with 4 bases lying between them. Germline CDR1 is SNHLY and CDR2 is FYNNEI. CDR3 size: 11 residues. CDR3 in DNA: TGTGCCAGCAGTATTGCCGGGGAGCTGTTTTTT. This sequence encodes CASSIAGELFF. The full variable domain, rest sourced from reference TRBV2 and TRBJ2-2, is EPEVTQTPSHQVTQMGQEVILRCVPISNHLYFYWYRQILGQKVEFLVSFYNNEISEKSEIFDDQFSVERPDGSNFTLKIRSTKLEDSAMYFCASSIAGELFFGEGSRLTVL.

The chain couples TRBV7-6 to TRBJ2-7; D might be TRBD1 (6 bases). V was pared by 1 base and J by 4 bases, with 14 bases between. Germline values: CDR1 SGHVS, CDR2 FNYEAQ. This CDR3 has 15 residues. For the CDR3, the DNA is TGTGCCAGCAGCTTAGGGCAGGGGAACTGGTACGAGCAGTACTTC. It yields the protein CASSLGQGNWYEQYF.

The CDR3 region has the DNA TGTGCCAGCACGTTAGTAGACAGGGGGGGCAATGAGCAGTTCTTC. Its translation is CASTLVDRGGNEQFF. This chain connects TRBV6-5 to TRBJ2-1, with TRBD1 matching over 9 bases. CDR1 is MNHEY, CDR2 SVGAGI, per germline. This CDR3 is built from 15 residues. After removal of 7 bases from V and 6 bases from J, the junction contained 10 bases not matched to a gene.

V is TRBV7-3 and J is TRBJ2-2; D possibly corresponds to TRBD1 (6 bases). V lost 1 base and J 7 bases, leaving 13 bases between the germline ends. The germline V gene encodes CDR1 SGHTA and CDR2 FQGTGA. The CDR3 has 15 residues. CDR3 residues: CASSLIGQGNGELFF. The DNA of the CDR3 is TGTGCCAGCAGCTTAATCGGGCAGGGGAACGGGGAGCTGTTTTTT.

The table lists this clonotype with many counts. The V gene is TRBV4-1, the J gene TRBJ1-6; D remains ambiguous. The CDR3 loop spans 15 amino acids. Germline-derived CDR1 and CDR2 are MGHRA and YSYEKL. V lost 4 bases and J 0 bases, leaving 7 bases between the germline ends. This CDR3 is CASSRRASYNSPLHF. Written as DNA, the CDR3 is TGCGCCAGCAGCCGGAGGGCCTCCTATAATTCACCCCTCCACTTT.

J is TRBJ1-5 and V is TRBV7-2; no clear D gene. The V end was cut by 3 bases, the J end by 1 base, with 10 bases between. There are 15 residues in the CDR3. Germline CDR1 and CDR2: SGHTA and FQGNSA. In DNA, the CDR3 is TGTGCCAGCAGCTTGGGCCCAGAGAGCAATCAGCCCCAGCATTTT. Residues: CASSLGPESNQPQHF.

The chain joins TRBV5-1 to TRBJ2-2, with 8 bases that match TRBD1. Trimming removed 4 bases from V and 2 bases from J; junction bases left unmatched: 7. Germline lookup yields CDR1 SGHRS and CDR2 YFSETQ. The CDR3 totals 16 residues. The CDR3 nucleotides are TGCGCCAGCAGCGGCACAACAGGGGGAAACACCGGGGAGCTGTTTTTT. This codes for CASSGTTGGNTGELFF.

This chain links TRBV7-9 with TRBJ1-5; 10 positions match TRBD1. The V segment lost 0 bases and the J segment 3 bases; nucleotides outside the gene matches: 5. The CDR3 is made up of 17 amino acids. Germline V gene data show CDR1 as SEHNR and CDR2 as FQNEAQ (reference sequence). This chain's CDR3 is CASSLAFDRGPNQPQHF. Written as DNA, the CDR3 is TGTGCCAGCAGCTTAGCTTTCGACAGGGGGCCCAATCAGCCCCAGCATTTT.

The rearrangement uses TRBV5-1 and TRBJ2-5, with D tentatively TRBD2 (6 bases). This CDR3 has 11 residues. V lost 4 bases, J lost 9 bases, and 10 bases lay in between. Germline V CDR1 and CDR2: SGHRS, YFSETQ. The CDR3 DNA reads as TGCGCCAGCAGCCTTAAGCGGGCCCAGTACTTC. It codes for CASSLKRAQYF. Supplemented by reference TRBV5-1 and TRBJ2-5, the full variable domain reads KAGVTQTPRYLIKTRGQQVTLSCSPISGHRSVSWYQQTPGQGLQFLFEYFSETQRNKGNFPGRFSGRQFSNSRSEMNVSTLELGDSALYLCASSLKRAQYFGPGTRLLVL.

This clonotype occurred a few times. The J gene is TRBJ1-1, the V gene TRBV30; possible D gene TRBD1, 5 bases. The CDR3 contains 13 residues. Germline lookup yields CDR1 GTSNPN and CDR2 SVGIG (reference sequence). V was cut by 4 bases and J by 7 bases, with 16 bases left in between. The CDR3 protein is CAWTAGFGGEAFF. The CDR3 nucleotides are TGTGCCTGGACGGCGGGGTTCGGGGGTGAAGCTTTCTTT. Filled out from reference TRBV30 and TRBJ1-1, the complete variable domain reads SQTIHQWPATLVQPVGSPLSLECTVEGTSNPNLYWYRQAAGRGLQLLFYSVGIGQISSEVPQNLSASRPQDRQFILSSKKLLLSDSGFYLCAWTAGFGGEAFFGQGTRLTVV.

The rearrangement links TRBV5-4 to TRBJ2-4, with unresolved D. This CDR3 is built from 15 residues. The V end lost 4 bases, the J end lost 6 bases, and 17 bases lay between the germline ends. Germline loops: CDR1 SGHNT, CDR2 YYREEE (reference sequence). In DNA form, the CDR3 reads TGTGCCAGCAGCGGGCCGGTTGGGCTTGGAAACATTCAGTACTTC. Its protein is CASSGPVGLGNIQYF.

This clonotype was picked up a small number of times. This chain uses TRBV18 with TRBJ1-1, with D possibly TRBD1 on 6 matching bases. The germline gives CDR1 KGHSH, CDR2 LQKENI. CDR3 size: 15 residues. The V end lost 5 bases, the J end lost 0 bases, and 13 bases lay between the germline ends. The CDR3: CASSSTTGMNTEAFF. DNA for the CDR3: TGTGCCAGCTCATCAACCACAGGGATGAACACTGAAGCTTTCTTT. The whole variable domain, remainder taken from reference TRBV18 and TRBJ1-1, is NAGVMQNPRHLVRRRGQEARLRCSPMKGHSHVYWYRQLPEEGLKFMVYLQKENIIDESGMPKERFSAEFPKEGPSILRIQQVVRGDSAAYFCASSSTTGMNTEAFFGQGTRLTVV.

This clonotype has only a few counts. CDR3 sequence (DNA): TGTGCCAGCTCGCCCTGGGCAGGTGAGGAGCAGTACTTC. As protein: CASSPWAGEEQYF. The rearrangement uses TRBV18 and TRBJ2-7; unclear D gene. V was shortened by 6 bases and J by 7 bases, with 16 bases between the two germline ends. CDR1 is KGHSH, CDR2 LQKENI, per germline. CDR3 length: 13 residues.

This clonotype has ten or more counts. The rearrangement joins TRBV12-3 or TRBV12-4 to TRBJ2-5; D might be TRBD1 or TRBD2, each matching 5 bases. The CDR3 spans 12 residues. V was shortened by 5 bases and J by 5 bases, with 9 bases between the two germline ends. The CDR3 region has the DNA TGTGCCAGCAGTGGGACGTGGGAGACCCAGTACTTC. It encodes CASSGTWETQYF.

In this sample, this clonotype turned up a few times. The rearrangement uses TRBV5-4 and TRBJ1-4; TRBD1 matches at 10 bases. The CDR3 runs 15 residues. Germline V gene lookup returns CDR1 SGHNT and CDR2 YYREEE (reference sequence). V dropped 4 bases and J dropped 8; count of bases not matched to a gene: 8. The CDR3: CASSPTGGGGEKLFF. CDR3 nucleotides: TGTGCCAGCAGCCCGACAGGGGGCGGAGGGGAAAAACTGTTTTTT.

This clonotype was found a few times. The rearrangement uses TRBV5-1 and TRBJ2-3; 10 bases line up with TRBD2. Trimming cost V 5 bases and J 6 bases; bases outside gene matches: 9. The CDR3 runs to 15 residues. Germline V gives CDR1 SGHRS, CDR2 YFSETQ. CDR3 coding DNA: TGCGCCAGCAGTTCCCTAGCGGGGGCCTACGATACGCAGTATTTT. Translated, it gives CASSSLAGAYDTQYF.

This clonotype was detected only a few times. This chain uses TRBV5-1 with TRBJ2-7; tentative D call: TRBD1 (6 bases). The V and J ends lost 0 bases and 3 bases respectively, with 13 bases between them. Germline V CDR1 and CDR2: SGHRS, YFSETQ. The CDR3 is made up of 15 amino acids. The CDR3 protein is CASSLVPGDYYEQYF. The CDR3 DNA is TGCGCCAGCAGCTTGGTTCCAGGGGATTACTACGAGCAGTACTTC.